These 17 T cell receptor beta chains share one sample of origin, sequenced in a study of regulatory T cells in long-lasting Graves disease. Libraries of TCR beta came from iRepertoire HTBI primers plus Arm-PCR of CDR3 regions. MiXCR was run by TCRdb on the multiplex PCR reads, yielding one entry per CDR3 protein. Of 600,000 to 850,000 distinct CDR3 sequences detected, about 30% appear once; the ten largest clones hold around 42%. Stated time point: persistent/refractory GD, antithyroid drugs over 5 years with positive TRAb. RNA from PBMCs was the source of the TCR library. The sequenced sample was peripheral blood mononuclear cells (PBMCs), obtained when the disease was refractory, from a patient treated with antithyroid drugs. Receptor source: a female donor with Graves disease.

The CDR3 bases are TGTGCCTGGAGTTTTCGCCCAATAGAGGATTCACCCCTCCACTTT. It translates to CAWSFRPIEDSPLHF. The chain recombines TRBV30 with TRBJ1-6; D gene ambiguous. Trimming took off 2 bases at V and 8 bases at J, with 16 bases between the two ends. Germline loops: CDR1 GTSNPN, CDR2 SVGIG (reference sequence). The CDR3 consists of 15 residues. Together with reference TRBV30 and TRBJ1-6, the CDR3 gives the full variable domain: SQTIHQWPATLVQPVGSPLSLECTVEGTSNPNLYWYRQAAGRGLQLLFYSVGIGQISSEVPQNLSASRPQDRQFILSSKKLLLSDSGFYLCAWSFRPIEDSPLHFGNGTRLTVT.

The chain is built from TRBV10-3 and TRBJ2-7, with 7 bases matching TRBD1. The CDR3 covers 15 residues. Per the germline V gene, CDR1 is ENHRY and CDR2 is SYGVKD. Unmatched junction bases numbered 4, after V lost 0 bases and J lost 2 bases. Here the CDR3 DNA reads TGTGCCATCAGTGAGTCCCGGACAGGCACCTACGAGCAGTACTTC. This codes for CAISESRTGTYEQYF.

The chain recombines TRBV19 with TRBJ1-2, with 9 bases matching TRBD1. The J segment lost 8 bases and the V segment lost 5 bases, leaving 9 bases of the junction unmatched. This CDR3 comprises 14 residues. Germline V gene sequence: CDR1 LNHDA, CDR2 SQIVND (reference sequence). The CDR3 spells CASSPHWTGEGYTF. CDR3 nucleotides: TGTGCCAGTAGTCCTCATTGGACAGGGGAGGGCTACACCTTC. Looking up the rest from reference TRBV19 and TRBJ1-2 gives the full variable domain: DGGITQSPKYLFRKEGQNVTLSCEQNLNHDAMYWYRQDPGQGLRLIYYSQIVNDFQKGDIAEGYSVSREKKESFPLTVTSAQKNPTAFYLCASSPHWTGEGYTFGSGTRLTVV.

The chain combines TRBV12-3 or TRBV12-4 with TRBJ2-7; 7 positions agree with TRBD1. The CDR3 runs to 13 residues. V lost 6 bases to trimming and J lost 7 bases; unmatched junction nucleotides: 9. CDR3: CASRRTGAGEQYF. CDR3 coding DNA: TGTGCCAGCAGACGTACAGGGGCTGGGGAGCAGTACTTC.

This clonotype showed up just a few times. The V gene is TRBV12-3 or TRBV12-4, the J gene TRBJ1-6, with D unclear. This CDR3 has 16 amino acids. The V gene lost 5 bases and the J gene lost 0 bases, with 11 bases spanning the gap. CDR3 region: CASSPPGVSYNSPLHF. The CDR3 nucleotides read TGTGCCAGCAGTCCGCCCGGGGTCTCCTATAATTCACCCCTCCACTTT.

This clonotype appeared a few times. The CDR3 DNA is TGTGCCAGCAGTTTACCAAAGAACGGAAAGAAGCAGTACTTC. This codes for CASSLPKNGKKQYF. The genes are TRBV12-3 or TRBV12-4 and TRBJ2-7, with D uncertain. Trimming removed 2 bases from V and 8 bases from J, with 16 bases in between. This CDR3 is built from 14 residues.

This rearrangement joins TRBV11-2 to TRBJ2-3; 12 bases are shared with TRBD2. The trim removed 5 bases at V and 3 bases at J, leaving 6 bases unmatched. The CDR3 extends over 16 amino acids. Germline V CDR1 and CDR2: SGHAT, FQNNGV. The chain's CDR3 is CASSPTGLAGTDTQYF. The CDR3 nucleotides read TGTGCCAGCAGCCCCACCGGACTAGCGGGGACAGATACGCAGTATTTT.

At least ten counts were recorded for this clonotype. The CDR3: CASSNRGTEAFF. CDR3 DNA: TGTGCCAGCAGTAACAGGGGAACTGAAGCTTTCTTT. The chain is built from TRBV6-1 and TRBJ1-1; the match to TRBD1 covers 7 bases. Germline CDR1 reads MNHNS; CDR2 reads SASEGT. The CDR3 totals 12 residues. After removal of 5 bases from V and 5 bases from J, the junction contained 2 bases not matched to a gene.

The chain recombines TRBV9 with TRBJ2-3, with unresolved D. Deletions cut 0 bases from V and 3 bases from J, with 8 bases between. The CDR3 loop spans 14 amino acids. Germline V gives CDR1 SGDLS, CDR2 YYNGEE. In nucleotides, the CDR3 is TGTGCCAGCAGCGTAGATCTGACGACAGATACGCAGTATTTT. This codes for CASSVDLTTDTQYF.

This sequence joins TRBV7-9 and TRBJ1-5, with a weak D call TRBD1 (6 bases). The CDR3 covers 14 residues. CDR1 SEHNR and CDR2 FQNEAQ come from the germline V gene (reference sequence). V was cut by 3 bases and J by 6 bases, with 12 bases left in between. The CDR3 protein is CASSFAGGFQPQHF. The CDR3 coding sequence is TGTGCCAGCAGCTTTGCCGGGGGCTTTCAGCCCCAGCATTTT.

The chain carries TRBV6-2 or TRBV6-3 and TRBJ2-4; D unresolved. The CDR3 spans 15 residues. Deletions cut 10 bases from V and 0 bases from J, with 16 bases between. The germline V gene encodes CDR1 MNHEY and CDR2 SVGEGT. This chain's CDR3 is CAILDTTLAKNIQYF. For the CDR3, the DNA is TGTGCCATTCTTGACACGACTCTAGCCAAAAACATTCAGTACTTC.

In DNA form, the CDR3 reads TGCAGCGTTGATAGGGCAGGATCGAACACTGAAGCTTTCTTT. The encoded protein is CSVDRAGSNTEAFF. V gene TRBV29-1 combines with J gene TRBJ1-1; D is ambiguous. Germline assignment: CDR1 SQVTM and CDR2 ANQGSEA. This CDR3 region has 14 residues. The V gene lost 3 bases and the J gene lost 1 base, with 12 bases spanning the gap.

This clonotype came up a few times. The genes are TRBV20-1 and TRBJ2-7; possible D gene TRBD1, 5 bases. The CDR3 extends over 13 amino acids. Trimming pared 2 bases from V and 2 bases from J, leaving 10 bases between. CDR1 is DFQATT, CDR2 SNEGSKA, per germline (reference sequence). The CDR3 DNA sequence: TGCAGTGCTAGACCAGGGAATACCTACGAGCAGTACTTC. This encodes CSARPGNTYEQYF.

The CDR3 DNA sequence: TGCGCCAGCAGCTTAGTGGGAGTTACAGATACGCAGTATTTT. This codes for CASSLVGVTDTQYF. This chain links TRBV5-1 with TRBJ2-3; D might be TRBD2 (5 bases). V was cut by 2 bases and J by 3 bases, with 10 bases left in between. The CDR3 totals 14 residues. Germline V gene sequence: CDR1 SGHRS, CDR2 YFSETQ.

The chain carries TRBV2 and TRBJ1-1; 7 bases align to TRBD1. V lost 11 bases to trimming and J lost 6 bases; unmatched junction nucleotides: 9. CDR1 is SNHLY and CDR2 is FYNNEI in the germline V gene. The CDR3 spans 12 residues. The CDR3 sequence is CADQGGLAEAFF. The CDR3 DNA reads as TGTGCCGATCAGGGGGGGTTGGCTGAAGCTTTCTTT. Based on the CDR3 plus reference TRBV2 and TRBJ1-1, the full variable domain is EPEVTQTPSHQVTQMGQEVILRCVPISNHLYFYWYRQILGQKVEFLVSFYNNEISEKSEIFDDQFSVERPDGSNFTLKIRSTKLEDSAMYFCADQGGLAEAFFGQGTRLTVV.

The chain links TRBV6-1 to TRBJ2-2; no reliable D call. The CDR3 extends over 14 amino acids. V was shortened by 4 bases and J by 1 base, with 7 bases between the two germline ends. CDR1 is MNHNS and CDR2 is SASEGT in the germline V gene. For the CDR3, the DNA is TGTGCCAGCAGTGCTACCTGGAACACCGGGGAGCTGTTTTTT. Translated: CASSATWNTGELFF.

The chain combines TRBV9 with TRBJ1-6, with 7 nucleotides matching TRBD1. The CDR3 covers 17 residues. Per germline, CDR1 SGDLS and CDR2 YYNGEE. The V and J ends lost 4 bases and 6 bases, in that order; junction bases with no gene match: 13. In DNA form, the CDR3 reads TGTGCCAGCAGCCCCAGGGGGACAGTGGGGAGTAATTCACCCCTCCACTTT. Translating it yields CASSPRGTVGSNSPLHF.